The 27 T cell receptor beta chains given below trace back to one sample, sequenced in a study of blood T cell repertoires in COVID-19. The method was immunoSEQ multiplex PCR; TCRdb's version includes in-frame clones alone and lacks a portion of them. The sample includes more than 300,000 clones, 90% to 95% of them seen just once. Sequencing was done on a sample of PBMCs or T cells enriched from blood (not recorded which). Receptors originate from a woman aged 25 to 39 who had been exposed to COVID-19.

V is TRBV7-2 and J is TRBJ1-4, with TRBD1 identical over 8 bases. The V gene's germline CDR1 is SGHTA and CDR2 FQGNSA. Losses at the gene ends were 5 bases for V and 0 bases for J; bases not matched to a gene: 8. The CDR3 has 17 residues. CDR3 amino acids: CASSARQGSATNEKLFF. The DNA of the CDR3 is TGTGCCAGCAGCGCCCGACAGGGGTCCGCAACTAATGAAAAACTGTTTTTT.

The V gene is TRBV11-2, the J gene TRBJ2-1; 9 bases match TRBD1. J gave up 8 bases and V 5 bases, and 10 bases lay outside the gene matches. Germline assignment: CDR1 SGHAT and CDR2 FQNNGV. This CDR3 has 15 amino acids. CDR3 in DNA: TGTGCCAGCAGCCCCCGGGACAGGGTAGTGCATGAGCAGTTCTTC. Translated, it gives CASSPRDRVVHEQFF.

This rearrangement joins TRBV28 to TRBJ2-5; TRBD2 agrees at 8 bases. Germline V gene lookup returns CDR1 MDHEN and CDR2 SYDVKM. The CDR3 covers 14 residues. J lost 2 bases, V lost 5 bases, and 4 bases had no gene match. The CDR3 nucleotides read TGTGCCAGCAGTCTACTAGCGGCTCAAGAGACCCAGTACTTC. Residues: CASSLLAAQETQYF.

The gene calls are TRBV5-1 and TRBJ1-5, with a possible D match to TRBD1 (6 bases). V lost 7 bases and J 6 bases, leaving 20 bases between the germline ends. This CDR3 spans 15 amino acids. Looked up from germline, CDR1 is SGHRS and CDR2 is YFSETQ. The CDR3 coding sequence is TGCGCCAGCCAAGATATCCCAGGGGAAGGTCAGCCCCAGCATTTT. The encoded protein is CASQDIPGEGQPQHF.

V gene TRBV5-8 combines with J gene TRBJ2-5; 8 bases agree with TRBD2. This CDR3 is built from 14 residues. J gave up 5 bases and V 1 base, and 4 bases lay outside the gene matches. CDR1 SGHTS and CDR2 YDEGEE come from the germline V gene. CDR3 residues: CASSLRLASETQYF. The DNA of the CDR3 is TGTGCCAGCAGCTTGCGACTAGCGAGTGAGACCCAGTACTTC.

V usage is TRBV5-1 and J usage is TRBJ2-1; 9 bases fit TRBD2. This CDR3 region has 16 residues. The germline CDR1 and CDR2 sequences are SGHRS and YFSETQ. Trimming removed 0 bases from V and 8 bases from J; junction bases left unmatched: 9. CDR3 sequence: CASSLDGGGALDEQFF. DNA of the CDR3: TGCGCCAGCAGCTTGGATGGCGGGGGGGCTTTGGATGAGCAGTTCTTC.

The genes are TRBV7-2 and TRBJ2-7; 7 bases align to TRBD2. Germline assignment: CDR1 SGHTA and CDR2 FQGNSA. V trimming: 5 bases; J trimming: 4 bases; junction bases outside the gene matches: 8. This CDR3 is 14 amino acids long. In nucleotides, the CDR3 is TGTGCCAGCAGCACCCTAGCGGCAACGTACGAGCAGTACTTC. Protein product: CASSTLAATYEQYF.

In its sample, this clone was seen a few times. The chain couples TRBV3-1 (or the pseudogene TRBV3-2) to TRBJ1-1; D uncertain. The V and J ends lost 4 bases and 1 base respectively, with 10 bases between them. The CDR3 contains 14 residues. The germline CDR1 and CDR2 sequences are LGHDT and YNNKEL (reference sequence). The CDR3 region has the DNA TGTGCCAGCAGCCTATCGTCAGGGAACACTGAAGCTTTCTTT. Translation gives CASSLSSGNTEAFF.

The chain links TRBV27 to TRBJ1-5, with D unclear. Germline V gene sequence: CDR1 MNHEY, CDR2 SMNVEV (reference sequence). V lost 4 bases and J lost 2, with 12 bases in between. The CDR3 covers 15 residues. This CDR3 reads CASSSLVMGNQPQHF. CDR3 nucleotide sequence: TGTGCCAGCAGTTCGTTAGTGATGGGCAATCAGCCCCAGCATTTT.

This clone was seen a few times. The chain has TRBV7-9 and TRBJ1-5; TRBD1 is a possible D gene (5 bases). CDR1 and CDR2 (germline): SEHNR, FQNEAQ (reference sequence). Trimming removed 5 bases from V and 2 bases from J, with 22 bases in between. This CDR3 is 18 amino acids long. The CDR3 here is CASSRNMSPLRGNQPQHF. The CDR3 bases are TGTGCCAGCAGCCGAAATATGTCACCGCTCAGGGGCAATCAGCCCCAGCATTTT.

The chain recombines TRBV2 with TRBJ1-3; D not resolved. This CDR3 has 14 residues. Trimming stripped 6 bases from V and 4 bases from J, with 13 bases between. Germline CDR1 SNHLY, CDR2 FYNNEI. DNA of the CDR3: TGTGCCAGCAGAGCCGACACGGCCGGAAACACCATATATTTT. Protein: CASRADTAGNTIYF.

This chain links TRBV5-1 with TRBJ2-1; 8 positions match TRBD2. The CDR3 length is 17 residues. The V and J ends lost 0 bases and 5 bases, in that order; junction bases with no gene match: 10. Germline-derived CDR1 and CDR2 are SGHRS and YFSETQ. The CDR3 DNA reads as TGCGCCAGCAGCTTGGCTGTTCGGGCGGGGGGAGACAATGAGCAGTTCTTC. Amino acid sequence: CASSLAVRAGGDNEQFF.

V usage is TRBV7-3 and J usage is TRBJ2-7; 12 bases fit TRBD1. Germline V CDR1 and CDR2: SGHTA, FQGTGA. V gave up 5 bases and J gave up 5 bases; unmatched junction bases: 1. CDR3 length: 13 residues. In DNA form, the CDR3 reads TGTGCCAGCAGCAGGGACAGGGGGCACGAGCAGTACTTC. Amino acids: CASSRDRGHEQYF.

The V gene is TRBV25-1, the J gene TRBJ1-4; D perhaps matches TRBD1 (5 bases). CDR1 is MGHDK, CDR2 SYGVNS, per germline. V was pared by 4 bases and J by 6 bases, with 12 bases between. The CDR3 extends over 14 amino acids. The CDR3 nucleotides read TGTGCCAGCAGTGGTCACAGGTCGTATGAAAAACTGTTTTTT. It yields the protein CASSGHRSYEKLFF.

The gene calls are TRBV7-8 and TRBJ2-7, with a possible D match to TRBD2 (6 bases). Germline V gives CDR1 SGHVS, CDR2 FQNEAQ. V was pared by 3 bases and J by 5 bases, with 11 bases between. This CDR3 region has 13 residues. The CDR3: CASSFELAHEQYF. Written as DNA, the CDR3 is TGTGCCAGCAGCTTTGAACTAGCCCACGAGCAGTACTTC. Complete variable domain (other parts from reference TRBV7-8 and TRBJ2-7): GAGVSQSPRYKVAKRGQDVALRCDPISGHVSLFWYQQALGQGPEFLTYFQNEAQLDKSGLPSDRFFAERPEGSVSTLKIQRTQQEDSAVYLCASSFELAHEQYFGPGTRLTVT.

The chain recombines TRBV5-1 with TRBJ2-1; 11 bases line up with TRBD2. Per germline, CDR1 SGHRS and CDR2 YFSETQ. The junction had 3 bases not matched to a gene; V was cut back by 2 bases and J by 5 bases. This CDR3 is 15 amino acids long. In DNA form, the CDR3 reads TGCGCCAGCAGCTTCAATAGCGGGGGGGACAATGAGCAGTTCTTC. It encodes CASSFNSGGDNEQFF.

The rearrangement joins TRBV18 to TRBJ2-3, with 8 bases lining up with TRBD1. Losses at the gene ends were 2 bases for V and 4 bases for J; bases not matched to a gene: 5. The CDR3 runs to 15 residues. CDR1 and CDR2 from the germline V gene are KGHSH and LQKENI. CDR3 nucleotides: TGTGCCAGCTCACCATCCCAGGGGGCCCCAGATACGCAGTATTTT. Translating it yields CASSPSQGAPDTQYF.

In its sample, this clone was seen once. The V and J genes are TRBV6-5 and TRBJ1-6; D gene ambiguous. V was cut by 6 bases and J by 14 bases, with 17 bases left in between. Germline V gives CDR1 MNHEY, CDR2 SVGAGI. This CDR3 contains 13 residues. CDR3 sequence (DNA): TGTGCCAGCAGGAGGACGGGGTCGGAGGCCCTCCACTTT. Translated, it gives CASRRTGSEALHF.

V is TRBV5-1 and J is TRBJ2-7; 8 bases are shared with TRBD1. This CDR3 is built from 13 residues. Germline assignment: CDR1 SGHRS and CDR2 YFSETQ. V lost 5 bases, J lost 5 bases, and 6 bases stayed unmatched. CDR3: CASSFTGGNEQYF. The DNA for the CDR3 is TGCGCCAGCAGTTTCACAGGGGGAAACGAGCAGTACTTC.

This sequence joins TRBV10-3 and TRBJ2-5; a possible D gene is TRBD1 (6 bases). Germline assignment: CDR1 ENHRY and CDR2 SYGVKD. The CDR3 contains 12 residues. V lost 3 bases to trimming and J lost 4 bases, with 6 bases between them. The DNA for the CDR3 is TGTGCCATCAGTGAAGGGGGAGAGACCCAGTACTTC. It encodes CAISEGGETQYF.

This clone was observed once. The CDR3 sequence: CASSLGQGNQPQHF. For the CDR3, the DNA is TGTGCCAGCAGTTTAGGGCAGGGCAATCAGCCCCAGCATTTT. V gene TRBV27 combines with J gene TRBJ1-5; D remains unclear. This CDR3 comprises 14 residues. Trimming pared 2 bases from V and 2 bases from J, leaving 7 bases between. Germline V gives CDR1 MNHEY, CDR2 SMNVEV (reference sequence).

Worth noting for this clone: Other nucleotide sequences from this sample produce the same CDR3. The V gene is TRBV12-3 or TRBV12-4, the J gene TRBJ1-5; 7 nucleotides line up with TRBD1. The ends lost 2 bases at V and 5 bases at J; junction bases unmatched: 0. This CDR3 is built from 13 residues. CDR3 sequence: CASSLQGDQPQHF. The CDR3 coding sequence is TGTGCCAGCAGTTTACAGGGGGATCAGCCCCAGCATTTT.

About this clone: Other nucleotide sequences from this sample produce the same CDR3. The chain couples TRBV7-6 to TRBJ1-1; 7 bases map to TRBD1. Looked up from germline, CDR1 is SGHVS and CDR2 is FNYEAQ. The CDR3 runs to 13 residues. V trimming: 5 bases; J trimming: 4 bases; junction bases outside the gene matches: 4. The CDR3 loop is CASSVTGTTEAFF. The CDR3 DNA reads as TGTGCCAGCAGCGTGACAGGGACCACTGAAGCTTTCTTT.

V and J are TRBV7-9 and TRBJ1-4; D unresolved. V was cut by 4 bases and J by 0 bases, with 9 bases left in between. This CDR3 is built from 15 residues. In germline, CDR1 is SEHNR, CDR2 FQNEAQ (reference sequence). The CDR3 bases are TGTGCCAGCAGCTCCGGGAGGGCAACTAATGAAAAACTGTTTTTT. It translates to CASSSGRATNEKLFF.

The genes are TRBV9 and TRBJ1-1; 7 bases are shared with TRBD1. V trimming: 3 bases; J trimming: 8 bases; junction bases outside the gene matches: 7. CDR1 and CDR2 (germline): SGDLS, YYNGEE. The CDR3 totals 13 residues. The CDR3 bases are TGTGCCAGCAGCGAGACAGGGCGACTGGAAGCTTTCTTT. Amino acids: CASSETGRLEAFF.

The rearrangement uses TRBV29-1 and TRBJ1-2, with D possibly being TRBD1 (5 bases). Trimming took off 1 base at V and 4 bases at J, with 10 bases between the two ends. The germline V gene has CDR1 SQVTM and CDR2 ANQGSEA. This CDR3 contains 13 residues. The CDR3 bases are TGCAGCGTTGAAGTGCAGGGTATCTATGGCTACACCTTC. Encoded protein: CSVEVQGIYGYTF.

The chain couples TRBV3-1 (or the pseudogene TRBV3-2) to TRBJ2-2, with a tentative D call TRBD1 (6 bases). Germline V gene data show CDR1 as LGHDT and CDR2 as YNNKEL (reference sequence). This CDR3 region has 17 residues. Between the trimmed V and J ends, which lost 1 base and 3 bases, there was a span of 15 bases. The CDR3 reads CASSQAIGRGDTGELFF. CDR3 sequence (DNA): TGTGCCAGCAGCCAAGCAATAGGCAGGGGCGACACCGGGGAGCTGTTTTTT.